This record looks at one T cell receptor beta chain sequence and its context. The sample comes from a study of Ad26.COV2.S vaccination and SARS-CoV-2 variants. The data were produced by immunoSEQ multiplex PCR, yet TCRdb's version contains in-frame clones alone and is incomplete. Among roughly 450,000 clones listed, about 93% were seen once. From germline, CDR1 is LGHDT and CDR2 YNNKEL (reference sequence). The CDR3 extends over 14 amino acids. Deletions cut 1 base from V and 3 bases from J, with 8 bases between. Treatment reported: roughly 20 received Ad26.COV2.S at low or high dose, single or two shots; 5 received placebo; per-sample allocation not given. Day 63 after the first injection of vaccine or placebo was the sampling time. The donor's status was that of an adult aged 18-55 years in Boston.

The TCR originated in a person aged 18-60 years who received the Ad26.COV2.S COVID-19 vaccine or a placebo. This sample comprised peripheral blood, obtained in a trial of Ad26.COV2.S vaccine versus placebo. The chain recombines TRBV3-1 (or the pseudogene TRBV3-2) with TRBJ2-3; tentatively, D is TRBD2 (5 bases). CDR3 DNA sequence: TGTGCCAGCAGCCAAGGAGCGGCTACAGATACGCAGTATTTT. It translates to CASSQGAATDTQYF.